This TCR beta chain was profiled in a study of OX40 agonist ivuxolimab in advanced cancers. Study-wide context: A mean age of roughly 60 years, range roughly 20 to 90, was recorded, and roughly 80% were male.

This clone has a single count. No antigen is known for it. Autoimmune disease history or systemic immunosuppression disqualified patients. Blood sampling was done at baseline, cycle 4 day 1, and cycle 7 day 1. Overall study findings and caveats: Low normalized T-cell clonal expansion also characterized some of the nonresponders.

CDR1 and CDR2 from the germline V gene are SGDLS and YYNGEE. The CDR3 is 18 amino acids. V lost 2 bases to trimming and J lost 3 bases; unmatched junction nucleotides: 17. Sequencing was performed with immunoSEQ multiplex PCR; in TCRdb, only in-frame clones are kept and a portion is missing. The sample lists more than 60,000 clones; around 86% were seen once. The receptor was isolated from an adult with an advanced solid tumor such as melanoma, head and neck, liver or kidney cancer. The V and J genes are TRBV9 and TRBJ2-7; 7 bases are shared with TRBD1. This specimen was CD4+ or CD8+ T cells sorted from blood, taken in a trial of the OX40 agonist ivuxolimab. The CDR3 reads CASSVRGDRTGFVYEQYF. In nucleotides, the CDR3 is TGTGCCAGCAGCGTTCGAGGTGATCGGACAGGTTTTGTCTACGAGCAGTACTTC.